What follows are 22 T cell receptor beta chains derived from one specimen sequenced in a study of cytomegalovirus exposure and HLA in healthy donors. PCR amplification relied on 60 Vbeta primers (plus 13 Jbeta primers). Data came from immunoSEQ multiplex PCR; TCRdb stores just in-frame clones and leaves some out. The sample includes tens of thousands of clones. The sequenced sample was PBMCs. These receptors were taken from a male donor in good health and CMV-seronegative.

The V and J genes are TRBV7-6 and TRBJ1-5, with D uncertain. The CDR3 spans 15 residues. V dropped 1 base and J dropped 6 bases, with 13 bases sitting between them. Germline loops: CDR1 SGHVS, CDR2 FNYEAQ. CDR3 sequence reads: CASSLGFPGIQPQHF. CDR3 nucleotide sequence: TGTGCCAGCAGCTTAGGGTTCCCGGGGATTCAGCCCCAGCATTTT. The whole variable domain, filled in from reference TRBV7-6 and TRBJ1-5, reads GAGVSQSPRYKVTKRGQDVALRCDPISGHVSLYWYRQALGQGPEFLTYFNYEAQQDKSGLPNDRFSAERPEGSISTLTIQRTEQRDSAMYRCASSLGFPGIQPQHFGDGTRLSIL.

The chain is built from TRBV5-6 and TRBJ2-2, with TRBD2 identical over 13 bases. The V gene end was trimmed by 4 bases and the J gene end by 5 bases; junction bases not matched to a gene: 5. CDR1 is SGHDT, CDR2 YYEEEE, per germline. The CDR3 consists of 16 residues. The CDR3 region is CASSLGLAGVTGELFF. In nucleotides, the CDR3 is TGTGCCAGCAGCCTAGGACTAGCGGGGGTGACCGGGGAGCTGTTTTTT.

The rearrangement links TRBV30 to TRBJ2-7; D gene ambiguous. CDR3 length: 14 residues. Germline-derived CDR1 and CDR2 are GTSNPN and SVGIG (reference sequence). V was clipped by 0 bases and J by 2 bases, with 11 bases between them. The CDR3 coding sequence is TGTGCCTGGAGTGTACCGAGTCCGACCTACGAGCAGTACTTC. This codes for CAWSVPSPTYEQYF.

This chain connects TRBV4-3 to TRBJ2-1; 8 bases line up with TRBD2. CDR1 LGHNA and CDR2 YSLEER come from the germline V gene. The V gene end was trimmed by 1 base and the J gene end by 8 bases; junction bases not matched to a gene: 7. The CDR3 runs 15 residues. The CDR3 DNA reads as TGCGCCAGCAGCCAAGGTCCGGGGGGGCACGATGAGCAGTTCTTC. This codes for CASSQGPGGHDEQFF.

V usage is TRBV10-3 and J usage is TRBJ1-6, with a tentative D call TRBD1 (5 bases). Per the germline V gene, CDR1 is ENHRY and CDR2 is SYGVKD. The CDR3 runs to 13 residues. V lost 6 bases to trimming and J lost 8 bases, with 11 bases between them. CDR3 region: CAIRGVGDSPLHF. DNA for the CDR3: TGTGCCATCAGAGGGGTTGGGGATTCACCCCTCCACTTT.

This chain uses TRBV2 with TRBJ2-5; D remains ambiguous. Between the trimmed V and J ends, which lost 2 bases and 0 bases, there was a span of 10 bases. Germline CDR1 is SNHLY and CDR2 is FYNNEI. This CDR3 region has 15 residues. The chain's CDR3 is CASSEFTAYQETQYF. CDR3 coding DNA: TGTGCCAGCAGTGAATTCACAGCCTACCAAGAGACCCAGTACTTC.

Worth noting for this clone: A read error may produce the germline difference seen at one junction end. The same CDR3 is also encoded by other DNA sequences in this sample. The V gene is TRBV29-1, the J gene TRBJ1-1; D not resolved. The germline CDR1 and CDR2 sequences are SQVTM and ANQGSEA. The CDR3 spans 12 residues. The CDR3 DNA sequence: TGCAGCGTTGACAGGATGAACACTGAGGCTTTCTTT. As protein: CSVDRMNTEAFF. Supplemented by reference TRBV29-1 and TRBJ1-1, the full variable domain reads SAVISQKPSRDICQRGTSLTIQCQVDSQVTMMFWYRQQPGQSLTLIATANQGSEATYESGFVIDKFPISRPNLTFSTLTVSNMSPEDSSIYLCSVDRMNTEAFFGQGTRLTVV.

This sequence joins TRBV7-3 and TRBJ1-1; D is perhaps TRBD1 (5 bases). The germline CDR1 and CDR2 sequences are SGHTA and FQGTGA. The V and J ends lost 1 base and 5 bases respectively, with 11 bases between them. CDR3 size: 14 residues. CDR3 region: CASSLMGPGTEAFF. CDR3 DNA: TGTGCCAGCAGCTTAATGGGCCCAGGGACTGAAGCTTTCTTT.

This chain links TRBV30 with TRBJ1-5; D gene ambiguous. Germline V CDR1 and CDR2: GTSNPN, SVGIG (reference sequence). Trimming removed 0 bases at V and 5 bases at J, with 17 bases between. This CDR3 spans 16 amino acids. The CDR3 coding sequence is TGTGCCTGGAGTGTATTCTCGCTGGAGGGCCATCAGCCCCAGCATTTT. Translating gives CAWSVFSLEGHQPQHF.

V is TRBV6-5 and J is TRBJ2-2; possibly TRBD1 for D (5 bases). With 6 bases removed from V and 2 bases from J, the gap between germline ends came to 7 bases. The CDR3 length is 13 residues. Germline V CDR1 and CDR2: MNHEY, SVGAGI. CDR3 nucleotides: TGTGCCAGCAGCGGACACAACACCGGGGAGCTGTTTTTT. It codes for CASSGHNTGELFF.

The chain couples TRBV5-6 to TRBJ1-2, with TRBD1 identical over 7 bases. Germline-derived CDR1 and CDR2 are SGHDT and YYEEEE. The junction had 3 bases not matched to a gene; V was cut back by 4 bases and J by 0 bases. The CDR3 sequence is 14 residues long. As DNA, the CDR3 is TGTGCCAGCAGCGCGACAGGGTCTAACTATGGCTACACCTTC. The encoded protein is CASSATGSNYGYTF.

This rearrangement joins TRBV20-1 to TRBJ2-7; D is uncertain. Germline CDR1 is DFQATT and CDR2 is SNEGSKA (reference sequence). Deletions cut 7 bases from V and 0 bases from J, with 7 bases between. This CDR3 comprises 11 residues. CDR3 bases: TGCAGTGTAAAATTCTCCTACGAGCAGTACTTC. Its protein product is CSVKFSYEQYF.

The V gene is TRBV9, the J gene TRBJ2-5, with 7 bases fitting TRBD2. J gave up 4 bases and V 3 bases, and 15 bases lay outside the gene matches. The CDR3 covers 17 residues. In germline, CDR1 is SGDLS, CDR2 YYNGEE. DNA for the CDR3: TGTGCCAGCAGCGCGCGTATAGCAGCGGGATTCACAGAGACCCAGTACTTC. This translates into CASSARIAAGFTETQYF.

The chain uses TRBV29-1 and TRBJ1-1; D is unclear. V was trimmed by 2 bases and J by 1 base, leaving 8 bases between them. CDR1 and CDR2 (germline): SQVTM, ANQGSEA. CDR3 length: 13 residues. In DNA form, the CDR3 reads TGCAGCGTTGAAAGCTCCGAGAACACTGAAGCTTTCTTT. Its protein product is CSVESSENTEAFF.

CDR3 in DNA: TGTGCCAGCAGCAGGGAGGTGTCGGGGTCACCCCTCCACTTT. This gives the protein CASSREVSGSPLHF. V gene TRBV11-3 combines with J gene TRBJ1-6; D gene uncertain. V lost 5 bases and J 10 bases, leaving 15 bases between the germline ends. Germline assignment: CDR1 SGHNT and CDR2 YENEEA. This CDR3 is built from 14 residues.

The CDR3 is CASSQEGGYNQPQHF. The CDR3 nucleotides are TGCGCCAGCAGCCAAGAGGGAGGCTACAATCAGCCCCAGCATTTT. This rearrangement joins TRBV4-3 to TRBJ1-5; D ambiguous. This CDR3 has 15 amino acids. Germline V gives CDR1 LGHNA, CDR2 YSLEER. Trimming cost V 0 bases and J 3 bases, with 9 bases left between them.

The rearrangement uses TRBV5-1 and TRBJ2-1; 7 bases are a match to TRBD2. The CDR3 sequence is 13 residues long. V lost 4 bases to trimming and J lost 6 bases; unmatched junction nucleotides: 4. The V gene's germline CDR1 is SGHRS and CDR2 YFSETQ. The CDR3 region has the DNA TGCGCCAGCAGCCTCTCGGGGGGCAATGAGCAGTTCTTC. Translation gives CASSLSGGNEQFF.

The V call is TRBV7-2, the J call TRBJ1-6; no clear D. CDR3 size: 12 residues. V was shortened by 7 bases and J by 5 bases, with 6 bases between the two germline ends. Germline values: CDR1 SGHTA, CDR2 FQGNSA. CDR3 sequence (DNA): TGTGCCAGCACTGTCCATAATTCACCCCTCCACTTT. It yields the protein CASTVHNSPLHF.

The rearrangement links TRBV7-9 to TRBJ1-5; D is possibly TRBD1 (5 bases). The V and J ends lost 1 base and 0 bases respectively, with 7 bases between them. Germline CDR1 SEHNR, CDR2 FQNEAQ (reference sequence). CDR3 length: 15 amino acids. CDR3 nucleotides: TGTGCCAGCAGCTTAGTCGGGGGTAGCAATCAGCCCCAGCATTTT. It codes for CASSLVGGSNQPQHF.

The chain recombines TRBV5-6 with TRBJ1-2, with unresolved D. This CDR3 is 11 amino acids long. Germline V gene sequence: CDR1 SGHDT, CDR2 YYEEEE. The V gene lost 0 bases and the J gene lost 8 bases, with 5 bases spanning the gap. CDR3 nucleotide sequence: TGTGCCAGCAGCTTGGGGCCAGGCTACACCTTC. Protein: CASSLGPGYTF.

V and J are TRBV12-5 and TRBJ2-5, with TRBD2 matching over 15 bases. Germline-derived CDR1 and CDR2 are LGHNT and FRNRAP. Trimming took 1 base from V and 1 from J; bases not matched to a gene: 7. The CDR3 is 19 amino acids. CDR3 nucleotides: TGTGCTAGTGGTTTGGGAAGAGGACTAGCGGGGGGGCCCCAAGAGACCCAGTACTTC. This translates into CASGLGRGLAGGPQETQYF. The variable domain in full, with the rest retrieved from reference TRBV12-5 and TRBJ2-5, is DARVTQTPRHKVTEMGQEVTMRCQPILGHNTVFWYRQTMMQGLELLAYFRNRAPLDDSGMPKDRFSAEMPDATLATLKIQPSEPRDSAVYFCASGLGRGLAGGPQETQYFGPGTRLLVL.

The chain recombines TRBV6-5 with TRBJ1-6, with a tentative D call TRBD1 (6 bases). The CDR3 consists of 15 residues. Trimming removed 5 bases at V and 4 bases at J, with 12 bases between. Germline CDR1 and CDR2: MNHEY and SVGAGI. In DNA, the CDR3 is TGTGCCAGCAGTCCACAGGGATTTTATAATTCACCCCTCCACTTT. Protein sequence: CASSPQGFYNSPLHF.